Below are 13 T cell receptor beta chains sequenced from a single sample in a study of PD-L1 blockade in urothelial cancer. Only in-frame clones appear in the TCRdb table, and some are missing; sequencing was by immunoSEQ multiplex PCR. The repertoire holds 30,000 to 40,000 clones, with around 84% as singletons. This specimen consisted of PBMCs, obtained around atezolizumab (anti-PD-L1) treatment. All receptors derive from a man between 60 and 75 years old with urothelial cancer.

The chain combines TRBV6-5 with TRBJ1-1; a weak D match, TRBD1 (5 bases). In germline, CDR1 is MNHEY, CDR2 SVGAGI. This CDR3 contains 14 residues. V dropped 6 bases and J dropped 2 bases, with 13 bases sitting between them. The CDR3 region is CASSPGGSNTEAFF. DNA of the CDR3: TGTGCCAGCAGCCCCGGGGGGTCCAACACTGAAGCTTTCTTT.

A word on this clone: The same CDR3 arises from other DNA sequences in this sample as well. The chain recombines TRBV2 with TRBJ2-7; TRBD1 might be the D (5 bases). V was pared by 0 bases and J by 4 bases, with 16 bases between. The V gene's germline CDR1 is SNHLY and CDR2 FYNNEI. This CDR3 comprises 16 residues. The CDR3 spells CASSEALPGLSYEQYF. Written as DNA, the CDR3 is TGTGCCAGCAGTGAAGCGCTTCCAGGGTTGAGTTACGAGCAGTACTTC. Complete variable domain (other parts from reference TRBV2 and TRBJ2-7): EPEVTQTPSHQVTQMGQEVILRCVPISNHLYFYWYRQILGQKVEFLVSFYNNEISEKSEIFDDQFSVERPDGSNFTLKIRSTKLEDSAMYFCASSEALPGLSYEQYFGPGTRLTVT.

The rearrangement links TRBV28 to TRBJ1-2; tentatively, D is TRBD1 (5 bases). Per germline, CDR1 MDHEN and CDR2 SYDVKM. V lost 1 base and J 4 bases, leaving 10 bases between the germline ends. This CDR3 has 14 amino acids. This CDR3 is CASSLLGLSYGYTF. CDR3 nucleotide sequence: TGTGCCAGCAGTTTATTGGGACTGAGCTATGGCTACACCTTC.

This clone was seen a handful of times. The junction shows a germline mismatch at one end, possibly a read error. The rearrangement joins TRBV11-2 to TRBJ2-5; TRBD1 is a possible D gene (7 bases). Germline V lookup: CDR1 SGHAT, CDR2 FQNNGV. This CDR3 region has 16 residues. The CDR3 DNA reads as TGTGCCAGCAGCCAGGCGGGACAGACCCCTCAAGGGACCCAGTACTTC. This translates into CASSQAGQTPQGTQYF.

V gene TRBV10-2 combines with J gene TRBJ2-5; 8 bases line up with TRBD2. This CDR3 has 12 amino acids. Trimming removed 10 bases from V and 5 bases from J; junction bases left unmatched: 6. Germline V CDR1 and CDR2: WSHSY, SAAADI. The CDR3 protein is CATGTSWETQYF. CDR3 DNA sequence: TGCGCCACCGGGACTAGTTGGGAGACCCAGTACTTC.

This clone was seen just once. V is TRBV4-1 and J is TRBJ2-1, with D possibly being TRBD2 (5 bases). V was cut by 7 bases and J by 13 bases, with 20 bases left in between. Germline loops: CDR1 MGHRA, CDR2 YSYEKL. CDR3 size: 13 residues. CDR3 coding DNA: TGCGCCAGCAACACGGACTCGCGTCGGGCACAGTTCTTC. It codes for CASNTDSRRAQFF.

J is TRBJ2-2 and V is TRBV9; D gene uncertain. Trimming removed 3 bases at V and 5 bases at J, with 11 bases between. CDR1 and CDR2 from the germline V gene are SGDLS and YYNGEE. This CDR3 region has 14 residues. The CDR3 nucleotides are TGTGCCAGCAGCGCCGACCCGACTACCGGGGAGCTGTTTTTT. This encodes CASSADPTTGELFF.

The CDR3 here is CASSYSGGRRNIQYF. CDR3 nucleotide sequence: TGTGCCAGCAGCTACTCAGGGGGCAGGAGAAACATTCAGTACTTC. The V and J genes are TRBV7-9 and TRBJ2-4; 8 bases are shared with TRBD1. Germline CDR1 is SEHNR and CDR2 is FQNEAQ (reference sequence). The V gene end was trimmed by 4 bases and the J gene end by 6 bases; junction bases not matched to a gene: 8. The CDR3 spans 15 residues.

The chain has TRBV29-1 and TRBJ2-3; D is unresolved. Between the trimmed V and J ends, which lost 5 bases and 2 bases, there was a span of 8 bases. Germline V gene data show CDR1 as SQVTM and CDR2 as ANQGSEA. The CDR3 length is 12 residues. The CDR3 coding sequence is TGCAGCGTTTTACTGATCACAGATACGCAGTATTTT. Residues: CSVLLITDTQYF.

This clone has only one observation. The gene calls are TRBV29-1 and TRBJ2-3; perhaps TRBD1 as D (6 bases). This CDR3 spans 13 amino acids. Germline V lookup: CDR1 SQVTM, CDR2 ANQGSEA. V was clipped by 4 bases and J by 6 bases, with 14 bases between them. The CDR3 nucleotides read TGCAGCGTTGCAGGGGCATTGGTTGATACGCAGTATTTT. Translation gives CSVAGALVDTQYF.

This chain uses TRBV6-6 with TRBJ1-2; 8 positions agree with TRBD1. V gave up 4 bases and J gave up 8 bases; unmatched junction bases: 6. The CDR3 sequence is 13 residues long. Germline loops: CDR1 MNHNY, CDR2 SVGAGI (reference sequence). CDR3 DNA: TGTGCCAGCAGTTCTCAGGGGGCGCGGGGCTACACCTTC. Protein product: CASSSQGARGYTF.

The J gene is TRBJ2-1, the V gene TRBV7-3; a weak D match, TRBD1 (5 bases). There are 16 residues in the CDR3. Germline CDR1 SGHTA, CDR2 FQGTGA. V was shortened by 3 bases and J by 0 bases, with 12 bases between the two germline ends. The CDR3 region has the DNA TGTGCCAGCAGCTTGGGGCGAAGGAGCTCCTACAATGAGCAGTTCTTC. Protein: CASSLGRRSSYNEQFF.

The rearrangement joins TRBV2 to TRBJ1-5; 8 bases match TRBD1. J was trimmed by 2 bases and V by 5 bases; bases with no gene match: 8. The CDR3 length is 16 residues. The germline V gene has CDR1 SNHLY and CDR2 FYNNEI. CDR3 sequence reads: CASSSRQGSGNQPQHF. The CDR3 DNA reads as TGTGCCAGCAGTTCTAGACAGGGGTCGGGCAATCAGCCCCAGCATTTT.